The 30 T cell receptor beta chains presented below share a single source sample, sequenced in a study of blood T cell repertoires in COVID-19. Clones were read by immunoSEQ multiplex PCR, and TCRdb kept only the in-frame ones, dropping some. The repertoire includes some 78,000 clones, around 80% of them detected once, and around 5.8% sits in the top ten. Sequences were obtained from peripheral blood. These receptors were collected from a man aged 60-69 years with active or convalescent COVID-19.

This clone has a handful of counts. The rearrangement links TRBV10-3 to TRBJ1-1; D remains ambiguous. This CDR3 has 13 residues. Trimming stripped 5 bases from V and 2 bases from J, with 9 bases between. Per germline, CDR1 ENHRY and CDR2 SYGVKD. The CDR3 sequence is CAISRAENTEAFF. The CDR3 bases are TGTGCCATCAGTCGTGCAGAAAACACTGAAGCTTTCTTT.

The sample holds many counts of this clone. The V and J genes are TRBV7-6 and TRBJ2-1, with TRBD2 matching 10 bases. Germline V CDR1 and CDR2: SGHVS, FNYEAQ. This CDR3 is 15 amino acids long. Losses at the gene ends were 6 bases for V and 4 bases for J; bases not matched to a gene: 6. CDR3 region: CASSYLAGGYNEQFF. Here the CDR3 DNA reads TGTGCCAGCAGTTACTTAGCGGGGGGATACAATGAGCAGTTCTTC.

This clone was found a few times. The rearrangement joins TRBV6-5 to TRBJ2-3; unclear D gene. The CDR3 is made up of 11 amino acids. CDR1 and CDR2 (germline): MNHEY, SVGAGI. V dropped 6 bases and J dropped 8 bases, with 9 bases sitting between them. The CDR3: CASSRAGTQYF. In nucleotides, the CDR3 is TGTGCCAGCAGCCGAGCCGGTACGCAGTATTTT.

This clone appeared once. The rearrangement joins TRBV21-1 to TRBJ1-2; the table's D call TRBD1 went unverified against the DNA. TRBV21-1 is listed as a pseudogene. The CDR3 consists of 15 residues. The DNA of the CDR3 is TGTGCCAGCAGCCCCCCGGACAGGGGGATGGAGGGCTACACCTTC. Translated, it gives CASSPPDRGMEGYTF.

This rearrangement joins TRBV2 to TRBJ2-5, with 14 bases identical to TRBD2. Germline lookup yields CDR1 SNHLY and CDR2 FYNNEI. The CDR3 consists of 16 residues. The V and J ends lost 6 bases and 2 bases, in that order; junction bases with no gene match: 5. CDR3 residues: CASRLGLAGGQETQYF. Here the CDR3 DNA reads TGTGCCAGCAGACTCGGACTAGCGGGGGGTCAAGAGACCCAGTACTTC.

The J gene is TRBJ2-7, the V gene TRBV7-8; 12 bases are shared with TRBD1. Germline V gene sequence: CDR1 SGHVS, CDR2 FQNEAQ. Trimming cost V 5 bases and J 6 bases; bases outside gene matches: 8. This CDR3 region has 15 residues. Written as DNA, the CDR3 is TGTGCCAGCAGCGTCCTGGGGACAGGGGGCTCCGAGCAGTACTTC. It codes for CASSVLGTGGSEQYF.

The rearrangement links TRBV10-3 to TRBJ2-5; possible D gene TRBD2, 6 bases. The CDR3 loop spans 14 amino acids. CDR1 and CDR2 (germline): ENHRY, SYGVKD. V was clipped by 0 bases and J by 5 bases, with 10 bases between them. CDR3 amino acids: CAISESTGEETQYF. The CDR3 DNA is TGTGCCATCAGTGAGTCGACGGGAGAGGAGACCCAGTACTTC.

V usage is TRBV4-3 and J usage is TRBJ1-4, with D possibly being TRBD1 (6 bases). CDR1 LGHNA and CDR2 YSLEER come from the germline V gene. Trimming left V 0 bases short and J 7 bases short, with 15 bases between. This CDR3 comprises 16 residues. DNA for the CDR3: TGCGCCAGCAGCCAAGAAGCTGCAGGGGTTGGTGAAAAACTGTTTTTT. Protein product: CASSQEAAGVGEKLFF.

The chain uses TRBV4-3 and TRBJ2-4; 7 bases agree with TRBD2. Germline V CDR1 and CDR2: LGHNA, YSLEER. The J segment lost 5 bases and the V segment lost 4 bases, leaving 8 bases of the junction unmatched. This CDR3 has 15 amino acids. The CDR3 sequence: CASSPNPAGENIQYF. CDR3 DNA sequence: TGCGCCAGCAGCCCTAACCCTGCGGGGGAAAACATTCAGTACTTC.

The chain couples TRBV7-9 to TRBJ1-4; D not resolved. From germline, CDR1 is SEHNR and CDR2 FQNEAQ (reference sequence). This CDR3 is built from 15 residues. The V end was cut by 5 bases, the J end by 0 bases, with 10 bases between. The CDR3 loop is CASSPTRATNEKLFF. DNA for the CDR3: TGTGCCAGCAGCCCGACACGAGCAACTAATGAAAAACTGTTTTTT.

The rearrangement joins TRBV7-3 to TRBJ1-2; the D gene is possibly TRBD1 (5 bases). The CDR3 extends over 16 amino acids. Germline-derived CDR1 and CDR2 are SGHTA and FQGTGA. Trimming left V 2 bases short and J 3 bases short, with 16 bases between. CDR3 in amino acids: CASSLEVAGGDYGYTF. The CDR3 region has the DNA TGTGCCAGCAGCTTAGAGGTTGCCGGAGGGGACTATGGCTACACCTTC. Filled out from reference TRBV7-3 and TRBJ1-2, the complete variable domain reads GAGVSQTPSNKVTEKGKYVELRCDPISGHTALYWYRQSLGQGPEFLIYFQGTGAADDSGLPNDRFFAVRPEGSVSTLKIQRTERGDSAVYLCASSLEVAGGDYGYTFGSGTRLTVV.

This chain connects TRBV6-1 to TRBJ1-1, with D hard to call. The CDR3 contains 14 residues. V gave up 0 bases and J gave up 1 base, with 6 bases separating them. Germline assignment: CDR1 MNHNS and CDR2 SASEGT. The CDR3 DNA is TGTGCCAGCAGTGAAGCGTCACAGAACACTGAAGCTTTCTTT. Its translation: CASSEASQNTEAFF.

This chain joins TRBV3-1 (or the pseudogene TRBV3-2) and TRBJ1-5; D may be TRBD1 (6 bases). Between the trimmed V and J ends, which lost 3 bases and 2 bases, there was a span of 17 bases. Germline CDR1 and CDR2: LGHDT and YNNKEL (reference sequence). The CDR3 covers 17 residues. The CDR3 sequence is CASSQVPRAGGNQPQHF. DNA of the CDR3: TGTGCCAGCAGCCAGGTCCCTCGGGCAGGGGGCAATCAGCCCCAGCATTTT.

The chain joins TRBV4-3 to TRBJ2-2; D perhaps matches TRBD1 (5 bases). The germline V and J ends were trimmed by 4 bases and 0 bases, with 9 bases remaining between them. Germline loops: CDR1 LGHNA, CDR2 YSLEER. This CDR3 has 15 amino acids. DNA of the CDR3: TGCGCCAGCAGCCCAGGGTCGGCGAACACCGGGGAGCTGTTTTTT. It is translated as CASSPGSANTGELFF.

V and J are TRBV3-1 (or the pseudogene TRBV3-2) and TRBJ2-7; 13 positions agree with TRBD2. The germline CDR1 and CDR2 sequences are LGHDT and YNNKEL (reference sequence). CDR3 length equals 15 residues. V lost 4 bases and J lost 2; bases outside the gene matches: 2. This CDR3 reads CASSPTSGGTYEQYF. The DNA for the CDR3 is TGTGCCAGCAGCCCGACTAGCGGGGGGACCTACGAGCAGTACTTC.

This chain connects TRBV6-2 or TRBV6-3 to TRBJ1-5; no definite D call. This CDR3 region has 13 residues. The V gene's germline CDR1 is MNHEY and CDR2 SVGEGT. V was clipped by 2 bases and J by 5 bases, with 7 bases between them. As DNA, the CDR3 is TGTGCCAGCAGTTACGAGAGGGATCAGCCCCAGCATTTT. This gives the protein CASSYERDQPQHF.

This clone was seen a single time. The genes are TRBV7-2 and TRBJ2-5, with D perhaps matching TRBD2 (6 bases). The ends were cut back, 4 bases at V and 1 base at J, with 13 bases in the middle. The CDR3 covers 15 residues. CDR1 is SGHTA and CDR2 is FQGNSA in the germline V gene. CDR3 in DNA: TGTGCCAGCAGCTCGATTCCGGGAGCCCAAGAGACCCAGTACTTC. Translated: CASSSIPGAQETQYF.

This sequence joins TRBV6-1 and TRBJ1-5; the D gene is possibly TRBD1 (6 bases). This CDR3 has 18 residues. Per the germline V gene, CDR1 is MNHNS and CDR2 is SASEGT. Trimming removed 1 base from V and 5 bases from J, with 21 bases in between. CDR3 bases: TGTGCCAGCAGTGAAGGGTGGGACATTCTCGGGAGGGATCAGCCCCAGCATTTT. Translated, it gives CASSEGWDILGRDQPQHF.

This rearrangement joins TRBV29-1 to TRBJ2-2; D might be TRBD2 (5 bases). Trimming left V 5 bases short and J 1 base short, with 14 bases between. The CDR3 sequence is 15 residues long. CDR1 is SQVTM, CDR2 ANQGSEA, per germline. The CDR3 protein is CSVLFSAGNTGELFF. The CDR3 region has the DNA TGCAGCGTTCTCTTTAGTGCGGGGAACACCGGGGAGCTGTTTTTT.

This clone came up a few times. The chain carries TRBV6-1 and TRBJ1-2; D gene ambiguous. Germline V gives CDR1 MNHNS, CDR2 SASEGT. This CDR3 has 14 amino acids. With 1 base removed from V and 7 bases from J, the gap between germline ends came to 13 bases. The CDR3 DNA is TGTGCCAGCAGTGAAGTTCGGGGAGGCCGTGGCTACACCTTC. As protein: CASSEVRGGRGYTF.

V and J are TRBV27 and TRBJ2-3, with 9 bases aligning to TRBD1. V was pared by 6 bases and J by 7 bases, with 8 bases of the junction left unmatched. The CDR3 totals 14 residues. Germline CDR1 reads MNHEY; CDR2 reads SMNVEV (reference sequence). The CDR3 reads CASSPGQGRYTQYF. The CDR3 coding sequence is TGTGCCAGCAGCCCAGGACAGGGGAGGTATACGCAGTATTTT.

This clone was seen more than once but under ten times. The genes are TRBV6-5 and TRBJ1-2; maybe TRBD1 (6 bases). CDR3 length: 12 residues. Per germline, CDR1 MNHEY and CDR2 SVGAGI. The V end lost 5 bases, the J end lost 8 bases, and 12 bases lay between the germline ends. Here the CDR3 DNA reads TGTGCCAGCAGTCTACAGGGAAGCGGCTACACCTTC. It yields the protein CASSLQGSGYTF.

This chain connects TRBV5-1 to TRBJ2-1, with D possibly TRBD1 on 7 matching bases. Germline assignment: CDR1 SGHRS and CDR2 YFSETQ. This CDR3 has 14 amino acids. With 8 bases removed from V and 9 bases from J, the gap between germline ends came to 21 bases. CDR3 sequence: CASHTGTAGVEQFF. In DNA form, the CDR3 reads TGCGCCAGTCACACCGGGACAGCGGGTGTTGAGCAGTTCTTC.

This clone was counted only a few times. The V call is TRBV5-5, the J call TRBJ2-3; tentative D call: TRBD2 (5 bases). There are 13 residues in the CDR3. CDR1 and CDR2 (germline): SGHKS, YYEKEE (reference sequence). Deletions cut 3 bases from V and 6 bases from J, with 11 bases between. The CDR3 DNA sequence: TGTGCCAGCAGCTGGACTGCCCCGGATACGCAGTATTTT. Its protein is CASSWTAPDTQYF. Supplemented by reference TRBV5-5 and TRBJ2-3, the full variable domain reads DAGVTQSPTHLIKTRGQQVTLRCSPISGHKSVSWYQQVLGQGPQFIFQYYEKEERGRGNFPDRFSARQFPNYSSELNVNALLLGDSALYLCASSWTAPDTQYFGPGTRLTVL.

This sequence joins TRBV4-3 and TRBJ2-5; D is possibly TRBD1 (5 bases). V gave up 0 bases and J gave up 2 bases, with 13 bases separating them. CDR3 size: 16 residues. Germline-derived CDR1 and CDR2 are LGHNA and YSLEER. CDR3 region: CASSQDWAGWQETQYF. CDR3 in DNA: TGCGCCAGCAGCCAAGACTGGGCAGGGTGGCAAGAGACCCAGTACTTC.

This clone was found a few times. The rearrangement uses TRBV7-2 and TRBJ1-3; a possible D gene is TRBD1 (5 bases). V was clipped by 8 bases and J by 0 bases, with 14 bases between them. Per germline, CDR1 SGHTA and CDR2 FQGNSA. This CDR3 spans 15 amino acids. CDR3 DNA: TGTGCCAGCGGGATAAGGGGTTCCTCTGGAAACACCATATATTTT. Its translation: CASGIRGSSGNTIYF.

The rearrangement uses TRBV7-9 and TRBJ1-2; D might be TRBD1 (6 bases). The germline V gene encodes CDR1 SEHNR and CDR2 FQNEAQ (reference sequence). The CDR3 covers 15 residues. Trimming stripped 3 bases from V and 2 bases from J, with 13 bases between. DNA of the CDR3: TGTGCCAGCAGCTTTGGGGGCTGGGCCAACTATGGCTACACCTTC. Translating it yields CASSFGGWANYGYTF.

The V and J genes are TRBV6-2 or TRBV6-3 and TRBJ1-2; 9 bases line up with TRBD1. CDR1 MNHEY and CDR2 SVGEGT come from the germline V gene. V gave up 8 bases and J gave up 2 bases; unmatched junction bases: 9. The length of the CDR3 is 15 residues. The CDR3 loop reads CASGPDRGYNYGYTF. CDR3 DNA: TGTGCCAGCGGCCCCGACAGGGGGTACAACTATGGCTACACCTTC.

The V call is TRBV7-2, the J call TRBJ2-3, with D unresolved. CDR1 is SGHTA and CDR2 is FQGNSA in the germline V gene. The V end was cut by 1 base, the J end by 7 bases, with 12 bases between. The CDR3 runs to 14 residues. CDR3 residues: CASSLDGGQYTQYF. The CDR3 coding sequence is TGTGCCAGCAGCTTAGACGGCGGCCAATATACGCAGTATTTT. Drawing the rest from reference TRBV7-2 and TRBJ2-3, the complete variable domain is GAGVSQSPSNKVTEKGKDVELRCDPISGHTALYWYRQSLGQGLEFLIYFQGNSAPDKSGLPSDRFSAERTGGSVSTLTIQRTQQEDSAVYLCASSLDGGQYTQYFGPGTRLTVL.

V gene TRBV4-2 combines with J gene TRBJ2-1; 8 nucleotides align to TRBD2. Trimming at V came to 8 bases and at J to 4 bases, leaving 7 bases not matched to a gene. The CDR3 spans 14 residues. Germline CDR1 reads LGHNA; CDR2 reads YNFKEQ. CDR3 amino acids: CASGRGGAYNEQFF. CDR3 DNA: TGTGCCAGCGGACGGGGGGGCGCGTACAATGAGCAGTTCTTC.